This T cell receptor (beta chain) is from a study of read filtering for tumor transcriptome and immune sequencing. On the study more broadly: 8 patients were R-ISS I, some 16 were R-ISS II, six or seven were R-ISS III. TCR-mapped reads were about 4.05 to 10.27 million with IR-seq versus roughly 80 to 1,300 with RNA-seq.

This clonotype appeared many times. This library used approximately 390 ng RNA and molecular barcoded adaptors spanning alpha/delta and beta/gamma chains. TCRdb ran MiXCR on the reads and lists one entry per CDR3 protein. The data show 100,000 to 150,000 distinct CDR3 sequences, 13% seen once. The receptor was derived from a donor at least 40 years old with multiple myeloma. The sequencing input was a population of CD138-negative cells sorted from bone marrow.

The CDR3 DNA reads TGCAGTGCTAGAGATCGGGCAGGGGCCCTGGATGAGCAGTTCTTC. It yields the protein CSARDRAGALDEQFF. The chain employs TRBV20-1 and TRBJ2-1; a weak D match, TRBD1 (6 bases). Trimming shortened V by 0 bases and J by 8 bases, and 17 bases separated the two germline ends. Germline assignment: CDR1 DFQATT and CDR2 SNEGSKA (reference sequence). CDR3 length: 15 residues.